A single sample is the source of the 5 T cell receptor beta chains below, sequenced in a study of blood T cells in healthy people across ages. Primed by a sample-barcoded 5' primer and a J-beta primer mix, a second PCR proceeded for roughly 6 to 12 cycles. Each CDR3 protein is one row after TCRdb ran MiXCR on the 5' RACE reads. The sample lists some 760,000 distinct CDR3 sequences, 20% to 30% occurring once. The same data also went into a second study, on T cells of mothers and their children.

The sample taken for sequencing was blood. All receptors derive from a boy aged 5-17 years in good health.

This clonotype was recorded a few times. CDR3 bases: TGTGCCAGCAGTGAACAGGTAGATGGATCAGACATTCAGTACTTC. It encodes CASSEQVDGSDIQYF. The chain carries TRBV6-1 and TRBJ2-4; D remains unclear. Germline V gene data show CDR1 as MNHNS and CDR2 as SASEGT. The CDR3 loop spans 15 amino acids. With 2 bases removed from V and 8 bases from J, the gap between germline ends came to 16 bases.

The rearrangement links TRBV12-3 or TRBV12-4 to TRBJ2-7; D uncertain. Trimming shortened V by 3 bases and J by 4 bases, and 10 bases separated the two germline ends. The CDR3 is made up of 13 amino acids. The CDR3 region is CASSLRSLYEQYF. In DNA form, the CDR3 reads TGTGCCAGCAGTTTGAGGAGTTTATACGAGCAGTACTTC.

The chain couples TRBV27 to TRBJ2-7; TRBD2 is a possible D gene (6 bases). The CDR3 extends over 13 amino acids. Germline V lookup: CDR1 MNHEY, CDR2 SMNVEV (reference sequence). V lost 5 bases and J lost 5, with 13 bases in between. CDR3 amino acids: CASSGGAFNEQYF. CDR3 bases: TGTGCCAGCAGTGGAGGGGCCTTCAACGAGCAGTACTTC.

This clonotype occurred a few times. CDR3: CSVEDAGGGITDTQYF. CDR3 nucleotide sequence: TGCAGCGTTGAAGATGCAGGAGGAGGGATCACAGATACGCAGTATTTT. V and J are TRBV29-1 and TRBJ2-3; D perhaps matches TRBD2 (6 bases). The CDR3 totals 16 residues. The V gene lost 0 bases and the J gene lost 2 bases, with 15 bases spanning the gap. Germline V lookup: CDR1 SQVTM, CDR2 ANQGSEA.

The chain employs TRBV7-2 and TRBJ2-2; maybe TRBD1 (5 bases). This CDR3 has 15 amino acids. Trimming removed 1 base at V and 4 bases at J, with 10 bases between. CDR1 is SGHTA and CDR2 is FQGNSA in the germline V gene. This CDR3 reads CASSLGRVSTGELFF. CDR3 sequence (DNA): TGTGCCAGCAGCTTAGGCAGGGTCTCCACCGGGGAGCTGTTTTTT.